This T cell receptor (beta chain) was found in a study of vaccination and CD4 T cells after COVID-19 (dated by TCRdb to about 2022). About the investigation overall: Convalescent patients had a positive SARS-CoV-2 result on nasal swab PCR, and of these patients, under ten had mild disease and one had severe disease. Control cultures received a CEFX viral epitope pool as the positive control, an HIV-1 Nef peptide pool as the negative control, or no peptide. In ten to eleven COVID-19 convalescent patients and 4 infection-naive healthy vaccine recipients, the spike-specific CD4+ TCR repertoire before mRNA vaccination was compared with the repertoire after mRNA vaccination. Post-vaccine blood samples were collected a median of around 10 weeks after the second vaccine dose, ranging from roughly 14 to 241 days. Six males and four females were included in the convalescent cohort, with two Hispanic individuals, seven Caucasians, two Asians and one multiracial person represented. The cultures were stimulated with overlapping spike peptide pools from SARS-CoV-2 and from the common cold coronaviruses HCoV-NL63, HCoV-OC43 and HCoV-229E. Post-COVID blood samples from convalescent patients were collected a median of 101 days after diagnosis, with a range of roughly 35 to 180 days. Participants got two doses of the Pfizer-BioNTech BNT162b2 vaccine (n=8) or two doses of the Moderna mRNA-1273 vaccine (n=2).

The germline V gene (reference sequence) supplies CDR1 LNHNV and CDR2 YYDKDF. From its cysteine to its phenylalanine, the CDR3 spans 17 amino acids. Solely the CDR3 DNA is kept, with 51 bases framed from the first base. Between the V and J ends, shortened by 1 base and 1 base respectively, the junction contains 16 bases. The library was made by PCR. DNA from cultured CD4+ T cells underwent TCR sequencing with the Oncomine TCR Beta short-read assay at the Johns Hopkins FTIC core. Genomic DNA was extracted from the cultured CD4+ T cells with the QIAamp micro DNA kit. The Oncomine TCR Beta libraries from cultured CD4+ T cells were pooled using unique dual indexes and then sequenced on an Illumina iSeq 100. In the paper's pipeline: Non-productive sequences were removed, and CDR3s that did not start with C, did not end with F or W, or were shorter than 7 amino acids were discarded. The MANAFEST web application identified antigen-specific clonotypes by comparing peptide-stimulated wells against reference wells and other culture wells. An FDR below 0.05, an odds ratio above 5, and a productive frequency above 0.1% in at least two of three replicate wells were required for clones to be considered positive. A clonotype was classed as cross-reactive if the clonotype showed significant expansion both in SARS-CoV-2 spike wells and in at least one common cold coronavirus spike condition. Similarity between CDR3 sequences was evaluated in R version 3.6.1 using Levenshtein distances (stringdist) and unrooted phylogenetic trees (ape). TCRdb handled the public reads itself, with Q25 trimming in fastp and clone calling in MiXCR, and kept productive beta chains. When rows share a CDR3 protein, they turn into one entry using the most common DNA and genes. TCRdb's processing, not the authors' own work, is the source of the V and J calls. In all, the sample holds roughly 8,000 distinct CDR3 sequences, and roughly 46% of those were seen once. Together, the top ten hold around two fifths of the sample.

What this sample's treatment or condition label stands for: roughly 10-day PBMC culture with coronavirus spike peptide pools or control peptides (ViraFEST assay). The ViraFEST assay was used in the study, in which antigen-specific T cells were expanded with peptide pools and expanded clonotypes were subsequently identified by TCR sequencing. Positive SARS-CoV-2 PCR tests in the convalescent patients dated from March to December 2020, before Alpha, Beta and Delta variants emerged in the United States. Each well held 2.2 million or so PBMCs cultured with roughly 10 ug/ml peptide pools in IMDM containing around 5% human AB serum and approximately 10 IU/ml IL-2. Half of the culture medium was replaced with fresh IL-2-containing medium on days 3 and 7. After about nine days of culture, CD4+ T cells were isolated by negative selection with the EasySep CD4+ T cell isolation kit. PBMCs were separated from whole blood using Ficoll-Paque Plus gradient centrifugation and then either used fresh or cryopreserved at -140C. Culture conditions were generally each tested in triplicate wells.

On the study overall, not on this receptor specifically: Relatively few convalescent patients were included in the study, and early timepoints after natural infection were not analyzed. In convalescent patients, a median roughly 87% of post-vaccine SARS-CoV-2-reactive clones were detected only after vaccination, and vaccine-specific priming was suggested by this finding. Nearly all vaccine-specific clones in convalescent patients (304 of 307) were mono-reactive for SARS-CoV-2 spike rather than cross-reactive with common cold coronaviruses. The median count of SARS-CoV-2-reactive clonotypes went up from 20 to 25 after infection to 30 to 40 after vaccination, although the change was not significant.

This clonotype showed up just a few times. The target of this receptor is not known. Base qualities are missing; no much larger clone stands one base away. Specimen: CD4+ T cells from blood, cultured in vitro. The V and J segments used are TRBV15 and TRBJ1-1; there is no confident call for the D gene. This sequence was found in a human donor who had recovered from COVID-19. The CDR3 region: CATSRGAPRNGNTEAFF. The DNA reads as follows: TGTGCCACCAGCAGAGGGGCCCCCCGCAATGGGAACACTGAAGCTTTCTTT.